Listed below are T cell receptor beta chains from one sample, sequenced in a study of T-cell memory formation after mild COVID-19. TCRdb re-called the 5' RACE reads through MiXCR, storing one row per CDR3 protein. The table lists roughly 340,000 distinct CDR3 sequences, around a sixth of them singletons, with 20% to 25% in the top ten. Source material: PBMCs or a T cell subset sorted from them (not recorded which). These receptors came from a man aged 18 to 30 who had mild COVID-19 (a few samples of this study predate the infection). Cell type and time point are not known. Each CDR3 is given with its conserved first and last residue. The D gene is left open where the match is weak.

v_gene: TRBV9; d_gene: .; len: 13; j_gene: TRBJ2-1; CDR3aa: CASSVVANNEQFF
v_gene: TRBV19; d_gene: .; len: 14; j_gene: TRBJ2-5; CDR3aa: CASRTGRGQETQYF
v_gene: TRBV9; d_gene: .; len: 14; j_gene: TRBJ1-2; CDR3aa: CASSVDGGSYGYTF
v_gene: TRBV5-1; d_gene: .; len: 13; j_gene: TRBJ2-3; CDR3aa: CASTRPGGDTQYF
v_gene: TRBV11-2; d_gene: .; len: 13; j_gene: TRBJ2-1; CDR3aa: CASSWQENNEQFF
v_gene: TRBV27; d_gene: TRBD2; len: 12; j_gene: TRBJ2-1; CDR3aa: CASRRLADEQFF
v_gene: TRBV6-5; d_gene: .; len: 15; j_gene: TRBJ2-5; CDR3aa: CASSYSQAAAKTQYF
v_gene: TRBV7-6; d_gene: TRBD1; len: 14; j_gene: TRBJ2-1; CDR3aa: CASSRSGGNHEQFF
v_gene: TRBV6-2/TRBV6-3; d_gene: .; len: 14; j_gene: TRBJ2-3; CDR3aa: CASSYRPRPDTQYF
v_gene: TRBV5-6; d_gene: TRBD2; len: 16; j_gene: TRBJ2-3; CDR3aa: CASSLGTSGGPDTQYF
v_gene: TRBV5-6; d_gene: TRBD2; len: 14; j_gene: TRBJ2-2; CDR3aa: CASSRGGRSGELFF
v_gene: TRBV24-1; d_gene: .; len: 13; j_gene: TRBJ2-5; CDR3aa: CATSRGFQETQYF
v_gene: TRBV5-1; d_gene: TRBD2; len: 13; j_gene: TRBJ2-7; CDR3aa: CASSSGLGGQQYF
v_gene: TRBV3-1; d_gene: .; len: 14; j_gene: TRBJ1-6; CDR3aa: CASTHAGYSSPLHF
v_gene: TRBV6-5; d_gene: TRBD1; len: 14; j_gene: TRBJ1-5; CDR3aa: CASRRTGRNQPQHF
v_gene: TRBV7-6; d_gene: .; len: 12; j_gene: TRBJ2-7; CDR3aa: CASSPLEDEQYF
v_gene: TRBV10-3; d_gene: .; len: 15; j_gene: TRBJ2-1; CDR3aa: CAISEQASQPSEQFF
v_gene: TRBV6-1; d_gene: TRBD1; len: 14; j_gene: TRBJ1-2; CDR3aa: CASRTGTAPYGYTF
v_gene: TRBV6-2/TRBV6-3; d_gene: TRBD2; len: 15; j_gene: TRBJ2-1; CDR3aa: CASSFIGGGDNEQFF
v_gene: TRBV20-1; d_gene: .; len: 14; j_gene: TRBJ2-1; CDR3aa: CSARDIVLADEQFF
v_gene: TRBV29-1; d_gene: .; len: 12; j_gene: TRBJ2-3; CDR3aa: CSVEPSPDTQYF
v_gene: TRBV19; d_gene: .; len: 14; j_gene: TRBJ2-2; CDR3aa: CASKAGANTGELFF
v_gene: TRBV7-9; d_gene: .; len: 14; j_gene: TRBJ2-3; CDR3aa: CASSLAPGGNTQYF
v_gene: TRBV6-5; d_gene: .; len: 13; j_gene: TRBJ1-2; CDR3aa: CASSSPWNKGYTF
v_gene: TRBV5-1; d_gene: .; len: 12; j_gene: TRBJ2-1; CDR3aa: CASSLARVEQFF
v_gene: TRBV24-1; d_gene: .; len: 13; j_gene: TRBJ1-6; CDR3aa: CATRAAGGSPLHF
v_gene: TRBV7-2; d_gene: TRBD2; len: 14; j_gene: TRBJ2-3; CDR3aa: CASSFVAGTDTQYF
v_gene: TRBV6-5; d_gene: .; len: 16; j_gene: TRBJ1-4; CDR3aa: CASRHQPEVFGEKLFF
v_gene: TRBV3-1; d_gene: .; len: 14; j_gene: TRBJ2-1; CDR3aa: CASSPSRSNNEQFF
v_gene: TRBV27; d_gene: TRBD1; len: 13; j_gene: TRBJ1-1; CDR3aa: CASTGQENTEAFF
v_gene: TRBV5-1; d_gene: .; len: 14; j_gene: TRBJ2-2; CDR3aa: CASSLGRETGELFF
v_gene: TRBV12-3/TRBV12-4; d_gene: TRBD1; len: 15; j_gene: TRBJ1-1; CDR3aa: CASSSPYRGKTEAFF
v_gene: TRBV12-3/TRBV12-4; d_gene: TRBD2; len: 17; j_gene: TRBJ2-5; CDR3aa: CASSPSVAGVYQETQYF
v_gene: TRBV7-2; d_gene: TRBD2; len: 13; j_gene: TRBJ2-1; CDR3aa: CASSSGLNNEQFF
v_gene: TRBV5-5; d_gene: .; len: 15; j_gene: TRBJ2-2; CDR3aa: CASSFGTPVTGELFF
v_gene: TRBV12-3/TRBV12-4; d_gene: .; len: 13; j_gene: TRBJ2-7; CDR3aa: CASSPRGVYEQYF
v_gene: TRBV5-6; d_gene: .; len: 14; j_gene: TRBJ1-5; CDR3aa: CASSPDSINQPQHF
v_gene: TRBV6-1; d_gene: .; len: 11; j_gene: TRBJ1-1; CDR3aa: CASSEGPGPFF
v_gene: TRBV18; d_gene: .; len: 13; j_gene: TRBJ1-1; CDR3aa: CASSPLQDTEAFF
v_gene: TRBV4-1; d_gene: .; len: 14; j_gene: TRBJ2-3; CDR3aa: CASSHPTGHRLQYF
v_gene: TRBV7-9; d_gene: .; len: 12; j_gene: TRBJ2-1; CDR3aa: CASSLGSLGQFF
v_gene: TRBV20-1; d_gene: .; len: 14; j_gene: TRBJ2-7; CDR3aa: CSANIGSSSNEQYF
v_gene: TRBV7-7; d_gene: .; len: 13; j_gene: TRBJ2-1; CDR3aa: CASSLSRGDEQFF
v_gene: TRBV2; d_gene: TRBD1; len: 14; j_gene: TRBJ1-5; CDR3aa: CASSSTGGDQPQHF
v_gene: TRBV6-5; d_gene: .; len: 14; j_gene: TRBJ1-1; CDR3aa: CASSYSRTETEAFF